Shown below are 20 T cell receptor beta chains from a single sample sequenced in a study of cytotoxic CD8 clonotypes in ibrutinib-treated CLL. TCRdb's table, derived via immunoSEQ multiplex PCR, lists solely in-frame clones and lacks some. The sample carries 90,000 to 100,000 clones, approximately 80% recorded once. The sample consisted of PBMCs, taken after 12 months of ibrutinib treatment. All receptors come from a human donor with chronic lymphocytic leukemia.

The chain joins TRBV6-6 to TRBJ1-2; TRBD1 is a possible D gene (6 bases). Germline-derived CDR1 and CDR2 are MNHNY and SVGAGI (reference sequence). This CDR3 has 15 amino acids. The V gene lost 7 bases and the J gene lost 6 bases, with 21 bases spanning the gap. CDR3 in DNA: TGTGCCAGCATCACAGGGCCCAACATTATTGATGGCTACACCTTC. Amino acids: CASITGPNIIDGYTF.

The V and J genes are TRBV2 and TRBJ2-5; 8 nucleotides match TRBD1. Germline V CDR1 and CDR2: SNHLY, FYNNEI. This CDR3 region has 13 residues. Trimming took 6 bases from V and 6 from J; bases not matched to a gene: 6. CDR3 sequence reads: CASSPDRAQTQYF. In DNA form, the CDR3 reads TGTGCCAGCAGCCCGGACAGGGCCCAGACCCAGTACTTC.

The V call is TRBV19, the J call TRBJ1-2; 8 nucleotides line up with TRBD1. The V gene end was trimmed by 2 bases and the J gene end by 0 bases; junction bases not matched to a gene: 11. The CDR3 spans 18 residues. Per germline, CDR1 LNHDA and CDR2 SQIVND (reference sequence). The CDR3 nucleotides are TGTGCCAGTAGTATATTCCCCACAGGGGGGAACCCTAACTATGGCTACACCTTC. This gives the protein CASSIFPTGGNPNYGYTF.

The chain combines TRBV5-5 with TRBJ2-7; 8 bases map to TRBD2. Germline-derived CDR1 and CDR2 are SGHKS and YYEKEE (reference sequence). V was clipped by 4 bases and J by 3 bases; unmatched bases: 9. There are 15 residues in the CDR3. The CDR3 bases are TGTGCCAGCAGCGTGGACTTAGCGGGGTTCTACGAGCAGTACTTC. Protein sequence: CASSVDLAGFYEQYF.

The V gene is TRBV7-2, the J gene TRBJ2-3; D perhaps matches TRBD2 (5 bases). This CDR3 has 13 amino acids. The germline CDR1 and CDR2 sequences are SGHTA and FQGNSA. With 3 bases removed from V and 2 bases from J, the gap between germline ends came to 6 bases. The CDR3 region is CASSFGLTDTQYF. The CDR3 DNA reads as TGTGCCAGCAGCTTCGGACTCACAGATACGCAGTATTTT.

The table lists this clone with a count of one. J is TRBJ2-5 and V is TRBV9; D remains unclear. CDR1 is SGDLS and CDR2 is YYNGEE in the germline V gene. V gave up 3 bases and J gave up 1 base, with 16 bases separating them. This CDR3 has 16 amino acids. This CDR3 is CASSARPASAQETQYF. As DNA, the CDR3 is TGTGCCAGCAGCGCCAGACCAGCCTCCGCCCAAGAGACCCAGTACTTC.

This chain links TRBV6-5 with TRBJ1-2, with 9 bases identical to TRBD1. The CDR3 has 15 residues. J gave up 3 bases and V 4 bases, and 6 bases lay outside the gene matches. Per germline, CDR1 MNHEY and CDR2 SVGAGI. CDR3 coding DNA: TGTGCCAGCAGTTCCGGACAGGGGTATGACTATGGCTACACCTTC. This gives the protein CASSSGQGYDYGYTF.

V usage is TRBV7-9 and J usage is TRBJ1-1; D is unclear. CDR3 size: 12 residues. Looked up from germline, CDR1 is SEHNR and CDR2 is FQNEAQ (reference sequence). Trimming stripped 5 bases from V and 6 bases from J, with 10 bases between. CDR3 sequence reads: CASSPGWPEAFF. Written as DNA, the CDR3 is TGTGCCAGCAGCCCAGGATGGCCTGAAGCTTTCTTT.

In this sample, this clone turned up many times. The CDR3 sequence: CASRPQGDTGELFF. CDR3 nucleotide sequence: TGTGCCAGCAGGCCCCAGGGGGACACCGGGGAGCTGTTTTTT. This chain links TRBV6-4 with TRBJ2-2, with 7 bases identical to TRBD1. With 6 bases clipped from V and 3 bases from J, the junction kept 4 bases outside the gene matches. The CDR3 has 14 amino acids. CDR1 and CDR2 (germline): MRHNA, SNTAGT.

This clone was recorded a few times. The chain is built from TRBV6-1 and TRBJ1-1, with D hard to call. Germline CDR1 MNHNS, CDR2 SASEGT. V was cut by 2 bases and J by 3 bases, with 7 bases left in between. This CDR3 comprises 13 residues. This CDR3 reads CASSERWDTEAFF. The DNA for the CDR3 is TGTGCCAGCAGTGAAAGATGGGACACTGAAGCTTTCTTT.

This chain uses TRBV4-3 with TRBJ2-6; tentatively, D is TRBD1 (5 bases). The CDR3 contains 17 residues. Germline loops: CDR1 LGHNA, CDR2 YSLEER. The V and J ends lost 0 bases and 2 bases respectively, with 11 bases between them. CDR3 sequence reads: CASSQDLTGPGANVLTF. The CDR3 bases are TGCGCCAGCAGCCAAGATCTAACAGGACCTGGGGCCAACGTCCTGACTTTC.

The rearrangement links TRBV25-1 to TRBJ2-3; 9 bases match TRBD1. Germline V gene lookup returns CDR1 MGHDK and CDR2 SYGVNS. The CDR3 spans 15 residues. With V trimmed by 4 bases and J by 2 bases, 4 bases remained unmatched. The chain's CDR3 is CASSVDRGITDTQYF. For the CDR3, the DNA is TGTGCCAGCAGTGTGGACAGGGGCATCACAGATACGCAGTATTTT.

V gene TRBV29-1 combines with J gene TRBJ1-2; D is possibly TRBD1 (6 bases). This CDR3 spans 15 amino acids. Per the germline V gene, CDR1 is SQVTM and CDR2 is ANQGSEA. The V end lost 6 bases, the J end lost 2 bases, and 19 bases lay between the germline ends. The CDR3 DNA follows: TGCAGCGTGTCCGGACAGTCAGGAAGGAACTATGGCTACACCTTC. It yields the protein CSVSGQSGRNYGYTF.

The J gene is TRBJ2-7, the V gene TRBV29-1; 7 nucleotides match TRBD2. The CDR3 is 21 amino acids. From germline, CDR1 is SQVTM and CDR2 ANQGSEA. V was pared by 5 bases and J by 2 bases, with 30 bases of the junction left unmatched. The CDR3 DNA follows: TGCAGCGTTCTCAAACCTGCTCAGACGGGGAGACTAGCCGGCTTTACCTACGAGCAGTACTTC. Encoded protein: CSVLKPAQTGRLAGFTYEQYF.

The CDR3 coding sequence is TGTGCCAGCAGCTCGGGGGGCGGCGGTGAAAAACTGTTTTTT. Protein product: CASSSGGGGEKLFF. The chain joins TRBV6-1 to TRBJ1-4, with D tentatively TRBD1 (6 bases). The ends were cut back, 6 bases at V and 7 bases at J, with 15 bases in the middle. Germline V gene data show CDR1 as MNHNS and CDR2 as SASEGT. The CDR3 has 14 amino acids.

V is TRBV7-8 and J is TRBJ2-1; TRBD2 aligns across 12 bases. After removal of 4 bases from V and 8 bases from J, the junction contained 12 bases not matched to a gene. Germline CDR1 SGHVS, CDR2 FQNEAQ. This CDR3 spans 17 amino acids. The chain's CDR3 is CASSSRTSGALNDEQFF. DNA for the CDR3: TGTGCCAGCAGCTCACGGACTAGCGGGGCTTTAAACGATGAGCAGTTCTTC.

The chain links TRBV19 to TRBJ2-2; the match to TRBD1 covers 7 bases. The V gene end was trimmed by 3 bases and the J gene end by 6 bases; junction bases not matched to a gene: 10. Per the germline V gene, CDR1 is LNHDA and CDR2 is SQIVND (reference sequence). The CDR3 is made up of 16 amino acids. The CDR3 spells CASSMGAPQGAGELFF. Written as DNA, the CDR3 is TGTGCCAGTAGTATGGGAGCTCCCCAGGGGGCCGGGGAGCTGTTTTTT.

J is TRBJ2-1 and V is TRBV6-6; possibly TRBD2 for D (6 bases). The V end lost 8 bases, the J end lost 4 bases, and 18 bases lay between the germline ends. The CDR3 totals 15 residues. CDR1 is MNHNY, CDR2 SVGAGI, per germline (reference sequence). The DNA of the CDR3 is TGTGCCAGCCACGAAACGCGCGGGGCTTACAATGAGCAGTTCTTC. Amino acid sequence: CASHETRGAYNEQFF.

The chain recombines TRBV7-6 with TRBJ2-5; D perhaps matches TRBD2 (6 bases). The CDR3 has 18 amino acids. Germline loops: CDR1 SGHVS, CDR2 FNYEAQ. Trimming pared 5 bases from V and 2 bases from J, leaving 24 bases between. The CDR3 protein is CASSHGGARGSLQETQYF. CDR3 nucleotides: TGTGCCAGCAGCCACGGTGGGGCTCGGGGGTCGTTGCAAGAGACCCAGTACTTC. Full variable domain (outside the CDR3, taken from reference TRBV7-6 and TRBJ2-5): GAGVSQSPRYKVTKRGQDVALRCDPISGHVSLYWYRQALGQGPEFLTYFNYEAQQDKSGLPNDRFSAERPEGSISTLTIQRTEQRDSAMYRCASSHGGARGSLQETQYFGPGTRLLVL.

CDR3 nucleotide sequence: TGCGCCAGCAGCTTTGAACAGGACTCCTACGAGCAGTACTTC. Its protein is CASSFEQDSYEQYF. The chain recombines TRBV5-1 with TRBJ2-7; possible D gene TRBD1, 5 bases. Trimming took 2 bases from V and 0 from J, leaving 9 bases between them. The CDR3 totals 14 residues. Germline CDR1 reads SGHRS; CDR2 reads YFSETQ.